This TCR beta chain was found in a study of blood T cell repertoires in COVID-19. Study-wide background: Italy, Spain and the United States were the sources of the convalescent and acute COVID-19 samples. Sources were T cells, B-cell-depleted T cells, or PBMCs; the material itself was cDNA or gDNA.

Data came from immunoSEQ multiplex PCR; TCRdb stores just in-frame clones and leaves some out. This table has over 150,000 clones, 90% appearing once. The V end was cut by 2 bases, the J end by 4 bases, with 17 bases between. This CDR3 contains 17 residues. CDR1 and CDR2 from the germline V gene are SGHVS and FQNEAQ. Sequences were obtained from peripheral blood. The TCR was taken from a man aged 45-60 years with acute or convalescent COVID-19. V usage is TRBV7-8 and J usage is TRBJ2-2; tentative D call: TRBD2 (7 bases). The CDR3 DNA reads as TGTGCCAGCAGCTTACCGGGGGGCGGCGGGGTCACCGGGGAGCTGTTTTTT. Translation: CASSLPGGGGVTGELFF.